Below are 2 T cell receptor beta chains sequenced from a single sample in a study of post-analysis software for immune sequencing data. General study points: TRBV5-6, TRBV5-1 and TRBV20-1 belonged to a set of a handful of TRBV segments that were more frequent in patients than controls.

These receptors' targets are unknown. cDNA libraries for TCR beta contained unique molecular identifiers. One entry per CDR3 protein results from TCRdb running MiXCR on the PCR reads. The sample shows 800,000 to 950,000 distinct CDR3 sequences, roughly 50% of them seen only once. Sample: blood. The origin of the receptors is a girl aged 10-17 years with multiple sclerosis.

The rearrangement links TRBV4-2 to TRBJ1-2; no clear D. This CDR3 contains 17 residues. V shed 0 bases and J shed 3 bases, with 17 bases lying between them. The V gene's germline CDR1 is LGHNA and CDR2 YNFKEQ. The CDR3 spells CASSQDGRGLLHYGYTF. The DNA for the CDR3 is TGTGCCAGCAGCCAAGATGGCAGAGGACTACTACACTATGGCTACACCTTC.

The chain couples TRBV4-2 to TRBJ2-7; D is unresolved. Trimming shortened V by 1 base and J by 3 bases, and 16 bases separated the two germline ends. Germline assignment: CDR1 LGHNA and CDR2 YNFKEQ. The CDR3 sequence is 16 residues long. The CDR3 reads CASSQVGRTAYYEQYF. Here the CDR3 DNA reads TGTGCCAGCAGCCAAGTAGGCCGGACGGCTTACTACGAGCAGTACTTC.